The 12 T cell receptor beta chains presented below share a single source sample, sequenced in a study of blood T cell repertoires in COVID-19. Sequenced by immunoSEQ multiplex PCR; TCRdb stores in-frame clones only, minus some. The sample has about 150,000 clones, over 65% seen once; the top ten hold around 5.5%. The specimen sequenced was PBMCs or T cells enriched from blood (not recorded which). Every receptor here comes from a woman aged 45 to 65 who had recovered from COVID-19.

The J gene is TRBJ2-5, the V gene TRBV5-1; TRBD2 is a possible D gene (5 bases). Deletions cut 4 bases from V and 1 base from J, with 8 bases between. The germline V gene encodes CDR1 SGHRS and CDR2 YFSETQ. The CDR3 consists of 13 residues. The DNA of the CDR3 is TGCGCCAGCAGCACCCGGGGCCAAGAGACCCAGTACTTC. As protein: CASSTRGQETQYF.

The J gene is TRBJ2-4, the V gene TRBV6-4; 12 nucleotides match TRBD2. Germline V gene data show CDR1 as MRHNA and CDR2 as SNTAGT. This CDR3 has 17 amino acids. After removal of 5 bases from V and 5 bases from J, the junction contained 10 bases not matched to a gene. DNA of the CDR3: TGTGCCAGCAGTACGGGCCCGACTAGCGGGGGACAAAACATTCAGTACTTC. It encodes CASSTGPTSGGQNIQYF.

The chain combines TRBV2 with TRBJ1-2, with TRBD1 matching 8 bases. The CDR3 is 14 residues long. CDR1 SNHLY and CDR2 FYNNEI come from the germline V gene. J was trimmed by 4 bases and V by 4 bases; bases with no gene match: 5. CDR3 nucleotide sequence: TGTGCCAGCAGTGCCCAGGGGGCCGCCTATGGCTACACCTTC. Translated: CASSAQGAAYGYTF.

This chain connects TRBV10-3 to TRBJ1-6, with D possibly TRBD1 on 5 matching bases. The CDR3 is 16 residues long. Looked up from germline, CDR1 is ENHRY and CDR2 is SYGVKD. Trimming took off 1 base at V and 7 bases at J, with 14 bases between the two ends. The CDR3 protein is CAISEYGQGGNSPLHF. CDR3 nucleotides: TGTGCCATCAGTGAGTATGGTCAGGGTGGAAATTCACCCCTCCACTTT.

The chain joins TRBV13 to TRBJ1-1, with no clear D. Trimming took 2 bases from V and 3 from J, leaving 16 bases between them. Germline V gives CDR1 PRHDT, CDR2 FYEKMQ (reference sequence). The length of the CDR3 is 16 residues. This CDR3 reads CASSLIRGGPDTEAFF. CDR3 nucleotide sequence: TGTGCCAGCAGCTTAATTCGGGGAGGGCCGGACACTGAAGCTTTCTTT.

This chain uses TRBV6-6 with TRBJ2-3; D gene ambiguous. Trimming stripped 4 bases from V and 6 bases from J, with 11 bases between. The CDR3 has 13 residues. Germline CDR1 reads MNHNY; CDR2 reads SVGAGI (reference sequence). The CDR3 loop reads CASSSEARDTQYF. CDR3 bases: TGTGCCAGCAGTTCCGAGGCACGGGATACGCAGTATTTT.

The CDR3 loop is CASSLTDRVLEQYF. In nucleotides, the CDR3 is TGTGCCAGCAGTCTTACGGACAGGGTGCTCGAGCAGTACTTC. The rearrangement links TRBV7-8 to TRBJ2-7, with 8 bases lining up with TRBD1. V trimming: 6 bases; J trimming: 6 bases; junction bases outside the gene matches: 10. Germline-derived CDR1 and CDR2 are SGHVS and FQNEAQ. The CDR3 runs 14 residues. The whole variable domain, filled in from reference TRBV7-8 and TRBJ2-7, reads GAGVSQSPRYKVAKRGQDVALRCDPISGHVSLFWYQQALGQGPEFLTYFQNEAQLDKSGLPSDRFFAERPEGSVSTLKIQRTQQEDSAVYLCASSLTDRVLEQYFGPGTRLTVT.

This chain's CDR3 is CASSLKGGYGYTF. The DNA for the CDR3 is TGTGCCAGCAGCTTGAAGGGGGGGTATGGCTACACCTTC. V and J are TRBV5-4 and TRBJ1-2; the D gene is possibly TRBD1 (6 bases). The ends were cut back, 1 base at V and 5 bases at J, with 9 bases in the middle. CDR3 length: 13 residues. Germline V CDR1 and CDR2: SGHNT, YYREEE (reference sequence).

The rearrangement joins TRBV2 to TRBJ1-4, with 7 bases that match TRBD1. Unmatched junction bases numbered 6, after V lost 4 bases and J lost 7 bases. Germline assignment: CDR1 SNHLY and CDR2 FYNNEI. There are 14 residues in the CDR3. The CDR3 coding sequence is TGTGCCAGCAGTGGGCAGGGGGGCGTTGAAAAACTGTTTTTT. Its translation is CASSGQGGVEKLFF.

This chain connects TRBV4-1 to TRBJ1-2; 9 bases map to TRBD1. The CDR3 runs 18 residues. Germline V gives CDR1 MGHRA, CDR2 YSYEKL. Trimming took 2 bases from V and 6 from J; bases not matched to a gene: 16. CDR3 protein: CASSQRSGRLQGAHGYTF. For the CDR3, the DNA is TGCGCCAGCAGCCAAAGATCAGGGCGACTACAGGGGGCGCATGGCTACACCTTC.

The chain joins TRBV5-1 to TRBJ2-2, with 9 bases aligning to TRBD1. The trim removed 9 bases at V and 0 bases at J, leaving 18 bases unmatched. Germline V gives CDR1 SGHRS, CDR2 YFSETQ. The CDR3 contains 19 residues. The DNA for the CDR3 is TGCGCCACCAAATCAGAGACAGGGGGGCTGTTCGCGAACACCGGGGAGCTGTTTTTT. It translates to CATKSETGGLFANTGELFF.

This clone was picked up one time. The V gene is TRBV2, the J gene TRBJ1-1; 7 bases are a match to TRBD1. The CDR3 runs 13 residues. V lost 8 bases, J lost 0 bases, and 3 bases stayed unmatched. Germline CDR1 is SNHLY and CDR2 is FYNNEI. The CDR3 region is CASSGQLNTEAFF. The DNA of the CDR3 is TGTGCCAGCTCGGGACAGCTGAACACTGAAGCTTTCTTT.